These 24 T cell receptor beta chains came from one sample sequenced in a study of T cells in Graves' hyperthyroidism and ophthalmopathy. TCR beta CDR3 sequences were amplified from RNA transcripts. The HTBI primer set was used in a first-round RT-PCR of the TCR CDR3. TCRdb re-called the multiplex PCR reads through MiXCR, storing one row per CDR3 protein. The profile shows 300,000 to 450,000 distinct CDR3 sequences, roughly 15% of them singletons. The sequenced material came from blood. These receptors came from a woman aged 30 to 39 with Graves' ophthalmopathy.

The V call is TRBV7-9, the J call TRBJ2-3; 12 bases match TRBD2. Germline CDR1 is SEHNR and CDR2 is FQNEAQ (reference sequence). The CDR3 runs 16 residues. J gave up 2 bases and V 4 bases, and 4 bases lay outside the gene matches. The CDR3 nucleotides read TGTGCCAGCAGCTACCTAGCGGGGGGGCCCACAGATACGCAGTATTTT. It yields the protein CASSYLAGGPTDTQYF.

This clonotype was seen a few times. The gene calls are TRBV9 and TRBJ2-3, with 14 bases aligning to TRBD2. CDR1 is SGDLS and CDR2 is YYNGEE in the germline V gene. With V trimmed by 3 bases and J by 6 bases, 18 bases remained unmatched. The CDR3 totals 20 residues. The CDR3 loop is CASSGSDSGTSGGPWDTQYF. As DNA, the CDR3 is TGTGCCAGCAGCGGATCTGATTCCGGGACTAGCGGGGGTCCCTGGGATACGCAGTATTTT.

This clonotype was found many times. The rearrangement joins TRBV28 to TRBJ2-3; 11 bases align to TRBD1. The CDR3 runs to 19 residues. Germline CDR1 reads MDHEN; CDR2 reads SYDVKM. V was pared by 1 base and J by 1 base, with 10 bases of the junction left unmatched. The CDR3 region is CASSLSGLGTGGRTDTQYF. The CDR3, as DNA: TGTGCCAGCAGTTTATCGGGCTTGGGGACAGGGGGACGCACAGATACGCAGTATTTT.

This clonotype was found a few times. The chain employs TRBV9 and TRBJ2-6, with D unclear. Germline CDR1 is SGDLS and CDR2 is YYNGEE. Trimming left V 0 bases short and J 4 bases short, with 14 bases between. The CDR3 spans 17 residues. This CDR3 reads CASSVGTARRGANVLTF. CDR3 nucleotides: TGTGCCAGCAGCGTAGGAACAGCCCGGCGGGGGGCCAACGTCCTGACTTTC. Full variable domain (outside the CDR3, taken from reference TRBV9 and TRBJ2-6): DSGVTQTPKHLITATGQRVTLRCSPRSGDLSVYWYQQSLDQGLQFLIQYYNGEERAKGNILERFSAQQFPDLHSELNLSSLELGDSALYFCASSVGTARRGANVLTFGAGSRLTVL.

This clonotype was detected many times. In DNA, the CDR3 is TGTGCCAGCAGGAGCGGGGGGCCAAGCACAGATACGCAGTATTTT. It yields the protein CASRSGGPSTDTQYF. The gene calls are TRBV2 and TRBJ2-3; 9 nucleotides match TRBD2. The CDR3 has 15 residues. J gave up 0 bases and V 6 bases, and 4 bases lay outside the gene matches. Germline V CDR1 and CDR2: SNHLY, FYNNEI.

This clonotype has just a few counts. V and J are TRBV6-5 and TRBJ1-1, with no clear D. Trimming took 2 bases from V and 0 from J, leaving 16 bases between them. The germline gives CDR1 MNHEY, CDR2 SVGAGI. This CDR3 is 17 amino acids long. In DNA, the CDR3 is TGTGCCAGCAGTTACAGGCCGGATACTACTATGAACACTGAAGCTTTCTTT. Translating gives CASSYRPDTTMNTEAFF.

This clonotype was seen repeatedly, ten times or more. The chain employs TRBV24-1 and TRBJ2-3; either TRBD1 or TRBD2 may fit D (5 bases each). Germline assignment: CDR1 KGHDR and CDR2 SFDVKD. V lost 4 bases, J lost 2 bases, and 12 bases lay in between. The length of the CDR3 is 15 residues. CDR3 region: CATSDGTTNTDTQYF. The DNA of the CDR3 is TGTGCCACCAGTGACGGGACGACCAACACAGATACGCAGTATTTT.

This clonotype was seen a handful of times. The chain links TRBV15 to TRBJ2-1, with 7 bases fitting TRBD2. This CDR3 spans 16 amino acids. Germline CDR1 reads LNHNV; CDR2 reads YYDKDF (reference sequence). Trimming at V came to 3 bases and at J to 5 bases, leaving 10 bases not matched to a gene. CDR3 coding DNA: TGTGCCACCAGCAGTGACACGGGGGGTTTGGACAATGAGCAGTTCTTC. Translated: CATSSDTGGLDNEQFF.

This clonotype was detected a few times. The chain has TRBV4-1 and TRBJ1-5, with a possible D match to TRBD1 (5 bases). This CDR3 is built from 16 residues. The germline V gene has CDR1 MGHRA and CDR2 YSYEKL. Trimming stripped 4 bases from V and 3 bases from J, with 16 bases between. CDR3 amino acids: CASSLQQDEDNQPQHF. CDR3 bases: TGCGCCAGCAGCCTACAACAGGACGAAGACAATCAGCCCCAGCATTTT.

The sample holds many counts of this clonotype. The chain carries TRBV7-9 and TRBJ2-1; D is possibly TRBD1 (6 bases). Germline CDR1 reads SEHNR; CDR2 reads FQNEAQ (reference sequence). Trimming took 5 bases from V and 5 from J, leaving 16 bases between them. This CDR3 is 15 amino acids long. CDR3 in DNA: TGTGCCAGCAGCCCCGTGGGGGCAGGGCACAATGAGCAGTTCTTC. This gives the protein CASSPVGAGHNEQFF.

J is TRBJ2-5 and V is TRBV6-1; no clear D gene. CDR1 is MNHNS and CDR2 is SASEGT in the germline V gene. CDR3 size: 14 residues. V lost 6 bases to trimming and J lost 5 bases, with 16 bases between them. CDR3 sequence (DNA): TGTGCCAGCAGCCATCTTCTTGGGCGGGAGACCCAGTACTTC. The encoded protein is CASSHLLGRETQYF.

The sample holds a few counts of this clonotype. The chain couples TRBV29-1 to TRBJ1-6; 8 positions agree with TRBD1. Looked up from germline, CDR1 is SQVTM and CDR2 is ANQGSEA. Trimming at V came to 4 bases and at J to 5 bases, leaving 7 bases not matched to a gene. This CDR3 is 15 amino acids long. CDR3 sequence (DNA): TGCAGCGTTGCCTTTTCGACAGGGGATAATTCACCCCTCCACTTT. Protein: CSVAFSTGDNSPLHF.

This clonotype was recorded many times. V gene TRBV11-3 combines with J gene TRBJ1-4, with a tentative D call TRBD1 (6 bases). CDR1 and CDR2 from the germline V gene are SGHNT and YENEEA. The CDR3 runs to 16 residues. V shed 3 bases and J shed 7 bases, with 18 bases lying between them. CDR3 nucleotides: TGTGCCAGCAGCTTCGGAATACAGGGAGGTGCTGAAAAACTGTTTTTT. It translates to CASSFGIQGGAEKLFF.

This clonotype came up many times. The rearrangement joins TRBV20-1 to TRBJ1-5; possible D gene TRBD1, 5 bases. The germline CDR1 and CDR2 sequences are DFQATT and SNEGSKA (reference sequence). Trimming shortened V by 2 bases and J by 3 bases, and 17 bases separated the two germline ends. This CDR3 spans 16 amino acids. This chain's CDR3 is CSARNTGQGVNQPQHF. DNA for the CDR3: TGCAGTGCTAGAAATACTGGTCAGGGTGTCAATCAGCCCCAGCATTTT.

The sample holds many counts of this clonotype. The CDR3 sequence is CASSPPGQVGNQPQHF. The CDR3 bases are TGTGCCAGCAGTCCTCCTGGACAGGTTGGCAATCAGCCCCAGCATTTT. The chain joins TRBV28 to TRBJ1-5; 7 bases are shared with TRBD1. CDR1 and CDR2 (germline): MDHEN, SYDVKM. With 5 bases clipped from V and 2 bases from J, the junction kept 9 bases outside the gene matches. The length of the CDR3 is 16 residues.

This clonotype came up many times. The V gene is TRBV7-3, the J gene TRBJ1-1; no definite D call. Trimming removed 2 bases from V and 2 bases from J, with 9 bases in between. Germline CDR1 is SGHTA and CDR2 is FQGTGA. The CDR3 sequence is 14 residues long. CDR3 nucleotide sequence: TGTGCCAGCAGCTTAGGTGGGCCTAACACTGAAGCTTTCTTT. It encodes CASSLGGPNTEAFF. The complete variable domain, with remaining parts taken from reference TRBV7-3 and TRBJ1-1, reads GAGVSQTPSNKVTEKGKYVELRCDPISGHTALYWYRQSLGQGPEFLIYFQGTGAADDSGLPNDRFFAVRPEGSVSTLKIQRTERGDSAVYLCASSLGGPNTEAFFGQGTRLTVV.

This clonotype occurred many times. The gene calls are TRBV7-2 and TRBJ2-3; D remains unclear. Trimming left V 8 bases short and J 4 bases short, with 10 bases between. Germline CDR1 SGHTA, CDR2 FQGNSA. CDR3 length equals 12 residues. The CDR3 loop reads CASGWLADTQYF. CDR3 sequence (DNA): TGTGCCAGCGGTTGGCTCGCAGATACGCAGTATTTT.

The V gene is TRBV7-2, the J gene TRBJ2-5, with 8 bases that match TRBD1. V dropped 5 bases and J dropped 3; count of bases not matched to a gene: 2. This CDR3 comprises 13 residues. The germline gives CDR1 SGHTA, CDR2 FQGNSA. CDR3 sequence (DNA): TGTGCCAGCAGCAACAGGGGGGAAGAGACCCAGTACTTC. It encodes CASSNRGEETQYF.

This clonotype was counted many times. The CDR3 region is CASSLNLGGETQYF. The CDR3 DNA reads TGTGCCAGCAGCTTAAACCTGGGGGGTGAGACCCAGTACTTC. V usage is TRBV7-2 and J usage is TRBJ2-5; possibly TRBD2 for D (6 bases). CDR1 SGHTA and CDR2 FQGNSA come from the germline V gene. The CDR3 length is 14 residues. V lost 2 bases to trimming and J lost 5 bases, with 12 bases between them.

Many counts were recorded for this clonotype. The rearrangement joins TRBV30 to TRBJ1-1; D is ambiguous. V shed 3 bases and J shed 6 bases, with 26 bases lying between them. The CDR3 consists of 17 residues. Germline V lookup: CDR1 GTSNPN, CDR2 SVGIG (reference sequence). The CDR3 DNA reads TGTGCCTGGAGGCCCCCGAAGATCGCAGGAACAGAGGCTGAAGCTTTCTTT. Amino acids: CAWRPPKIAGTEAEAFF.

This clonotype was observed at least ten times. The chain couples TRBV2 to TRBJ1-4, with D hard to call. The CDR3 is 12 amino acids. Germline assignment: CDR1 SNHLY and CDR2 FYNNEI. V lost 3 bases and J 11 bases, leaving 10 bases between the germline ends. As DNA, the CDR3 is TGTGCCAGCAGTGACGGCCTCGGGAAACTGTTTTTT. Protein sequence: CASSDGLGKLFF.

This clonotype was seen repeatedly, ten times or more. This CDR3 reads CSATTALHGNQETQYF. CDR3 nucleotide sequence: TGCAGTGCTACCACAGCCCTACATGGAAACCAAGAGACCCAGTACTTC. This chain uses TRBV20-1 with TRBJ2-5; no clear D gene. Germline values: CDR1 DFQATT, CDR2 SNEGSKA (reference sequence). CDR3 size: 16 residues. V was clipped by 4 bases and J by 0 bases, with 18 bases between them.

V and J are TRBV7-9 and TRBJ1-2; D possibly corresponds to TRBD1 (5 bases). Looked up from germline, CDR1 is SEHNR and CDR2 is FQNEAQ (reference sequence). The CDR3 covers 13 residues. Deletions cut 5 bases from V and 13 bases from J, with 20 bases between. CDR3 protein: CASSRDAQSDLTF. CDR3 DNA sequence: TGTGCCAGCAGCAGGGACGCACAATCGGATCTCACCTTC.

This clonotype appeared a few times. The chain recombines TRBV5-4 with TRBJ2-1; 11 nucleotides agree with TRBD2. V shed 4 bases and J 9 bases; nucleotides not matched to a gene: 3. Germline CDR1 reads SGHNT; CDR2 reads YYREEE (reference sequence). CDR3 length: 13 residues. CDR3 in amino acids: CASSHSGGGEQFF. CDR3 sequence (DNA): TGTGCCAGCAGCCATAGCGGGGGGGGTGAGCAGTTCTTC.